This T cell receptor beta chain was recorded in a study of cytomegalovirus exposure and HLA in healthy donors (TCRdb year 2017). Concerning the study at large: An earlier analysis of 587 of the donors reported under 300 Gb of sequence data and around 110 million unique TCR beta sequences obtained from some 200 million T cells. Alongside the repertoire data, information on donor age, sex, ethnicity and CMV serostatus was compiled. Every discovery cohort repertoire had been produced on one sequencing platform. In a later genetic analysis, genome-wide SNP genotypes for about 65% of the roughly 670 donors were used, and that subset was treated as a discovery cohort. In a later analysis, previously published TCR beta repertoires from 550 to 750 donors were re-analyzed and high-resolution HLA genotyping was added so that TCR occurrence patterns could be studied. The later analysis used no new phenotypic data to find candidate immune exposures, relying instead on TCR beta sequences and their occurrence across donors. Typing coverage differed by locus: A, B, C, DRB1 and DQB1 were typed in about 620-640 donors, DQA1 in around 500, DPA1 in roughly 590, and DPB1 in approximately 450. Across 398 genotyped donors of the cohort, an average of about 250,000 unique TCR beta nucleotide sequences per donor were sequenced, and roughly 17% of those sequences were non-productive. High-throughput TCR immunosequencing, statistical association of individual TCRs with disease status, and machine learning were combined to predict cytomegalovirus infection status. Of the 350 to 450 genotyped donors, less than 85% were placed in the genetic ancestry cluster associated with self-reported Caucasian donors. An early release that covered roughly 600 HLA-typed donors contained approximately 300 gigabases of sequencing data and tens of millions of unique TCR sequences. The aim of the study was to test whether cataloging public T cell receptors could identify signatures of past pathogen exposure. Roughly 5 DR-DQ haplotypes were treated as single units for association and clustering because of strong linkage in the cohort. Besides the first cohort of more than 650 subjects, a separate validation cohort made up of 120 different subjects was used. The study used immunosequencing to profile the T cell repertoires of hundreds of subjects and linked those repertoires to cytomegalovirus serostatus. HLA typing covered class I and class II loci at four-digit resolution. An earlier analysis of 587 of the donors used high-throughput TCR beta sequencing to judge whether each TCR beta V gene segment behaved as functional or pseudogenic. Overall study outcomes, separate from this receptor: Sequencing depth was assumed to be roughly uniform across donors in the presence/absence analyses, though that assumption may not hold. The cohort was sequenced for TCR beta chains only, and without alpha or paired-chain data the features that could be detected were limited. A later genetic analysis associated a missense DCLRE1C variant with V-gene and J-gene trimming of TCR beta chains, and an independent cohort replicated the association. Correlated functional status among segregating V segments might reflect linkage disequilibrium, but an unknown experimental factor could not be ruled out. A few of the identified cytomegalovirus-associated TCR beta chains were confirmed in vitro to be specific for cytomegalovirus antigens. Because some donors lacked HLA typing at each locus, the association tests relied only on the typed subset. The earlier analysis of about 600 of the donors excluded some 15 rarely observed V segments, including chromosome 9 orphons, because counts were too low. The only immune exposure information available for the cohort was CMV serostatus. Compared with equally common non-associated chains, HLA-associated TCR beta chains in a later analysis were more clonally expanded and had lower generation probabilities. In a later analysis, most CMV-associated TCR beta chains were found to appear HLA-restricted, with HLA associations seemingly driven largely by CMV exposure. Several of the top co-occurrence clusters appeared to be linked to parvovirus B19, influenza, CMV and Epstein-Barr virus, according to a later analysis. A further reported finding was that TCR beta sequences accurately predicted the HLA-A and HLA-B alleles for most subjects in the first cohort. In an earlier analysis of 450 to 750 of the donors, most TCR beta V segments appeared in productive rearrangements about 90% or about 30% of the time, broadly matching IMGT annotations. According to the authors, the approach could potentially be generalized to other disease states and immunological phenotypes. A cluster of highly shared sequence variants was judged likely to be a technical artifact of the sequencing pipeline. While some public TCRs were present in many individuals, most TCR sequences turned up only very rarely across donors. In a later analysis, TCR association rates were found to vary across HLA loci, with the most associated TCRs seen for DRB1 alleles and the fewest for HLA-C alleles. Strong co-occurrence of HLA alleles, especially DR and DQ, made assigning TCR associations to individual alleles difficult. A total of 164 TCR beta chains were listed by the study as associated with cytomegalovirus. Compared with the 666-donor mean, donors in an Asian-associated ancestry cluster had fewer N-insertions in productive TCRs, according to a later genetic analysis. In a later analysis, 15,000 to 20,000 TCR beta sequences were associated with specific HLA alleles at a false discovery rate of 0.05. The classifier was reported to diagnose cytomegalovirus status with high specificity and sensitivity in both the original cohort and the validation cohort.

Library preparation employed the immunoSEQ multiplex PCR assay. A mixture of 60 forward primers for TCR Vbeta segments and 13 reverse primers for TCR Jbeta segments was used in the multiplex PCR. The CDR3 region of rearranged TCR beta genes was amplified from genomic DNA with a multiplex PCR assay. On the Illumina HiSeq System, the amplified TCR beta libraries were sequenced as 87-base-pair reads. For the original study's pipeline: Across the 700 or so repertoires, a later analysis counted around 80 million unique TCR beta chains, around 11 million of which were shared by at least two donors. Raw reads were error-corrected and collapsed into unique sequences with a nearest-neighbor algorithm that merged closely related sequences to remove PCR and sequencing errors. CDR3 sequences were aligned to IMGT reference sequences to assign V, D and J gene segments. For a sequence to be retained, a match of at least six nucleotides was required to both a V gene segment and a J gene segment. A rearrangement was called productive if the CDR3 had no stop codons and remained in frame with V and J, and every other rearrangement was called non-productive. CDR3 was defined according to IMGT convention as the region running from the second conserved V-encoded cysteine to the conserved J-encoded phenylalanine. Sequences without an unambiguous match to a single V gene segment were excluded from the earlier analysis of over 500 of the donors. An earlier analysis of a few hundred of the donors called V segments functional above 56.7% productive rearrangements and segregating when the between-donor standard deviation exceeded 5%. A statistical classification framework was built for diagnosing cytomegalovirus status from the catalog of TCR beta chain sequences. In a later analysis, V and J genes were assigned by comparing TCR nucleotide sequences against IMGT/GENE-DB human TR gene sequences. Using the TCRdist pipeline, a later analysis assigned CDR3 sequences along with most-parsimonious VDJ recombination scenarios. A later analysis defined each TCR beta chain by its CDR3 amino acid sequence plus V-gene family, and excluded reads lacking a unique V-gene family. In a later analysis, approximately 640 highly shared, low-generation-probability nucleotide sequences were removed to address suspected cross-contamination and a sequencing artifact. A later analysis calculated a clonal expansion index for each public chain from normalized within-repertoire ranks of inferred template counts. In a later analysis, generation probabilities were computed using a VDJ recombination model fitted to out-of-frame rearrangements, and the results were checked against IGoR. In a later analysis, hypergeometric tests were used to score TCR-TCR, TCR-HLA and TCR-CMV co-occurrence, with a repertoire-size bias correction applied to TCR pairs. In a later analysis, false discovery rates were estimated by permuting HLA or CMV assignments 20 times. A later analysis grouped co-occurring TCRs with DBSCAN, adding TCRdist sequence similarity when clustering within HLA-allele-positive subsets. Co-occurrence clustering excluded repertoires with fewer than 30,000 or more than 120,000 public chains, plus five with anomalous nucleotide sharing. TCRdb carries this immuneACCESS record with in-frame sequences only. Its versions omit some clonotypes, under half of them owing to an unresolved V gene in the studies checked, with the rest unexplained. The V and J calls and clone size are taken from that table; D and trimming were inferred from the DNA. The sample table holds fewer than 150,000 clones. Less than 2.5% of the sample is in the top ten clones.

The cohort consisted of approximately 670 healthy bone marrow donors. All cohort members were sampled while nominally healthy, although unrecorded immune exposures were likely present. The donor tested CMV seronegative, placing the donor among the 350 or so seronegative members of the cohort. Each donor provided a peripheral blood sample, and peripheral blood mononuclear cells were used for TCR beta sequencing. The Qiagen DNeasy Blood Extraction Kit was used to extract genomic DNA from the blood cell samples. About this clone: The antigen this receptor binds is unknown.

The TCR comes from a woman aged 55 to 70 in good health and CMV-seronegative. The sample was PBMCs.

The CDR3 protein: CASSETSGVGHEQFF. The sequenced DNA is TGTGCCAGCAGTGAAACTAGCGGGGTCGGGCATGAGCAGTTCTTC. The chain is assembled from TRBV6-1 and TRBJ2-1, with 10 bases aligning to TRBD2. V loses 2 bases at its end and J loses 8 bases; junction bases beyond the gene matches: 6. From cysteine to phenylalanine, the CDR3 is 15 amino acids long. Only the CDR3 part of the read is kept: 45 bases, read in frame from the first base. CDR1 and CDR2 were assigned from the germline V gene as MNHNS and SASEGT.